A selection of T cell receptor beta chains follows, all from one sample in a study of cytomegalovirus exposure and HLA in healthy donors. Assay used: immunoSEQ multiplex PCR; TCRdb lists only in-frame clones, some missing. Of under 400,000 clones in the sample, 86% were seen once. The specimen sequenced was PBMCs. The origin of the receptors is a young woman in good health and CMV-seronegative. Both conserved end residues are part of each CDR3. D genes are given only for firm matches. Size is omitted from some rows. Given values are once, few, many or a class for expanded clones.

v_gene: TRBV9; d_gene: -; len: 13; abundance: -; j_gene: TRBJ2-5; CDR3nt: TGTGCCAGCAGCGTTGGCGGGCAAGAGACCCAGTACTTC; CDR3aa: CASSVGGQETQYF
v_gene: TRBV27; d_gene: -; len: 14; abundance: -; j_gene: TRBJ2-3; CDR3nt: TGTGCCAGCAGCAGGGGATCTAGCACAGATACGCAGTATTTT; CDR3aa: CASSRGSSTDTQYF
v_gene: TRBV5-1; d_gene: TRBD1; len: 16; abundance: -; j_gene: TRBJ2-3; CDR3nt: TGCGCCAGCAGCTTGGCCGGCAGGGGGCAGATAGATACGCAGTATTTT; CDR3aa: CASSLAGRGQIDTQYF
v_gene: TRBV6-5; d_gene: TRBD2; len: 15; abundance: -; j_gene: TRBJ2-1; CDR3nt: TGTGCCAGCAGTCAGCAGCGGGAGTTAATTAATGAGCAGTTCTTC; CDR3aa: CASSQQRELINEQFF
v_gene: TRBV28; d_gene: -; len: 12; abundance: -; j_gene: TRBJ1-2; CDR3nt: TGTGCCAGCGCGGACTATACCTATGGCTACACCTTC; CDR3aa: CASADYTYGYTF
v_gene: TRBV5-1; d_gene: TRBD1; len: 16; abundance: -; j_gene: TRBJ2-3; CDR3nt: TGCGCCAGCAGCCAAGGACAGGACGTCTGGTCTGATACGCAGTATTTT; CDR3aa: CASSQGQDVWSDTQYF
v_gene: TRBV7-9; d_gene: -; len: 15; abundance: -; j_gene: TRBJ1-1; CDR3nt: TGTGCCAGCAGCTTATTCGAACAGCTGAACACTGAAGCTTTCTTT; CDR3aa: CASSLFEQLNTEAFF
v_gene: TRBV19; d_gene: -; len: 14; abundance: -; j_gene: TRBJ2-3; CDR3nt: TGTGCCAGTAGTACCACCACTCTCACAGATACGCAGTATTTT; CDR3aa: CASSTTTLTDTQYF
v_gene: TRBV30; d_gene: -; len: 13; abundance: -; j_gene: TRBJ1-1; CDR3nt: TGTGCCTGGAGCGATACAGTGAACACTGAAGCTTTCTTT; CDR3aa: CAWSDTVNTEAFF
v_gene: TRBV2; d_gene: -; len: 12; abundance: -; j_gene: TRBJ2-7; CDR3nt: TGTGCCAGCATTGGGGCCTTCGACGAGCAGTACTTC; CDR3aa: CASIGAFDEQYF
v_gene: TRBV2; d_gene: -; len: 15; abundance: -; j_gene: TRBJ2-1; CDR3nt: TGTGCCAGCAGGGTGAGGAGGGGTTCCTACAATGAGCAGTTCTTC; CDR3aa: CASRVRRGSYNEQFF
v_gene: TRBV11-3; d_gene: -; len: 16; abundance: -; j_gene: TRBJ2-2; CDR3nt: TGTGCCAGCAGCTTAGGGGGACATTCGAACACCGGGGAGCTGTTTTTT; CDR3aa: CASSLGGHSNTGELFF
v_gene: TRBV9; d_gene: TRBD1; len: 16; abundance: few; j_gene: TRBJ1-2; CDR3nt: TGTGCCAGCAGTGGCCGGGACAGCGGATCGAGCTATGGCTACACCTTC; CDR3aa: CASSGRDSGSSYGYTF
v_gene: TRBV19; d_gene: -; len: 14; abundance: -; j_gene: TRBJ2-2; CDR3nt: TGTGCCAGTAGTATGCTCCCGGGGACCGGGGAGCTGTTTTTT; CDR3aa: CASSMLPGTGELFF
v_gene: TRBV30; d_gene: TRBD2; len: 17; abundance: -; j_gene: TRBJ2-3; CDR3nt: TGTGCCTGGAGTGACCCGACTAGCGGAGGAAACACAGATACGCAGTATTTT; CDR3aa: CAWSDPTSGGNTDTQYF
v_gene: TRBV6-6; d_gene: -; len: 12; abundance: -; j_gene: TRBJ2-1; CDR3nt: TGTGCCAGCCTAAGCTCCTACAATGAGCAGTTCTTC; CDR3aa: CASLSSYNEQFF
v_gene: TRBV5-1; d_gene: TRBD2; len: 15; abundance: -; j_gene: TRBJ2-1; CDR3nt: TGCGCCAGCAGCCCCTCTGGTAGCGGGCGAGGTGAGCAGTTCTTC; CDR3aa: CASSPSGSGRGEQFF
v_gene: TRBV5-1; d_gene: TRBD2; len: 15; abundance: few; j_gene: TRBJ2-1; CDR3nt: TGCGCCAGCAGCCCGTTAGCGGGAGCCCACGATGAGCAGTTCTTC; CDR3aa: CASSPLAGAHDEQFF
v_gene: TRBV5-1; d_gene: TRBD1; len: 14; abundance: once; j_gene: TRBJ1-1; CDR3nt: TGCGCCAGCAGCACGACAGGGGTGAACACTGAAGCTTTCTTT; CDR3aa: CASSTTGVNTEAFF
v_gene: TRBV4-1; d_gene: TRBD1; len: 18; abundance: -; j_gene: TRBJ1-3; CDR3nt: TGCGCCAGCAGCCAAGAGCCGGGACAGGCAATCGTTGGAAACACCATATATTTT; CDR3aa: CASSQEPGQAIVGNTIYF
v_gene: TRBV6-1; d_gene: -; len: 13; abundance: -; j_gene: TRBJ1-2; CDR3nt: TGTGCCAGCAGTGCTTCGAGGGGGGGAGGCTACACCTTC; CDR3aa: CASSASRGGGYTF
v_gene: TRBV28; d_gene: -; len: 13; abundance: -; j_gene: TRBJ2-3; CDR3nt: TGTGCCAGCAGTTCTACAGGGACAGATACGCAGTATTTT; CDR3aa: CASSSTGTDTQYF
v_gene: TRBV28; d_gene: -; len: 13; abundance: -; j_gene: TRBJ2-7; CDR3nt: TGTGCCAGCAGTTCTCCGACTAGGACGGTGCAGTACTTC; CDR3aa: CASSSPTRTVQYF